These 18 T cell receptor beta chains originate from one sample sequenced in a study of T cell responses to AZD1222 COVID-19 vaccine. Using immunoSEQ multiplex PCR, the repertoire was profiled, and TCRdb retains in-frame clones only, with some absent. The sample lists 150,000 to 180,000 clones, around 89% seen once, with around 3% in the top ten. Sequenced material: peripheral blood, taken on day 0 of AZD1222 vaccination. The receptors were gathered from an adult in good health.

This clone occurred once. The J gene is TRBJ2-7, the V gene TRBV29-1, with 9 bases aligning to TRBD1. CDR3 size: 14 residues. CDR1 and CDR2 (germline): SQVTM, ANQGSEA. Trimming took 7 bases from V and 0 from J; bases not matched to a gene: 7. The CDR3: CSAVGTGNSYEQYF. The CDR3, as DNA: TGCAGCGCAGTAGGGACAGGGAACTCCTACGAGCAGTACTTC.

The V call is TRBV28, the J call TRBJ1-6; TRBD1 matches at 7 bases. This CDR3 region has 14 residues. Germline-derived CDR1 and CDR2 are MDHEN and SYDVKM. V dropped 6 bases and J dropped 9; count of bases not matched to a gene: 8. The CDR3 sequence is CASSFRGDSSPLHF. The DNA for the CDR3 is TGTGCCAGCAGCTTCCGGGGGGACAGTTCACCCCTCCACTTT.

The chain couples TRBV3-1 (or the pseudogene TRBV3-2) to TRBJ1-3; D not resolved. The germline V gene encodes CDR1 LGHDT and CDR2 YNNKEL (reference sequence). This CDR3 region has 16 residues. Trimming took 7 bases from V and 0 from J, leaving 16 bases between them. CDR3 DNA: TGTGCCAGCACCGAAACAGCCTTGAGCTCTGGAAACACCATATATTTT. Translated: CASTETALSSGNTIYF.

The CDR3 loop reads CASSKMTSGGLHNEQFF. The CDR3 DNA follows: TGCGCCAGCAGCAAAATGACTAGCGGGGGGCTTCACAATGAGCAGTTCTTC. The V and J genes are TRBV5-1 and TRBJ2-1; 13 nucleotides align to TRBD2. This CDR3 spans 17 amino acids. V lost 4 bases and J lost 5; bases outside the gene matches: 9. In germline, CDR1 is SGHRS, CDR2 YFSETQ.

The genes are TRBV19 and TRBJ1-2; 8 bases agree with TRBD1. Germline trimming cut 4 bases from V and 5 bases from J; bases unmatched to any gene: 6. Germline CDR1 is LNHDA and CDR2 is SQIVND (reference sequence). The CDR3 is made up of 14 amino acids. The DNA for the CDR3 is TGTGCCAGTAGTAGTACTAGACAGGGGTATGGCTACACCTTC. This gives the protein CASSSTRQGYGYTF.

CDR3 region: CASRHRGWTEAFF. DNA for the CDR3: TGTGCCAGCAGACACAGAGGGTGGACTGAAGCTTTCTTT. The chain joins TRBV6-5 to TRBJ1-1, with D hard to call. The CDR3 length is 13 residues. The V gene's germline CDR1 is MNHEY and CDR2 SVGAGI. V was clipped by 6 bases and J by 5 bases, with 13 bases between them.

The chain joins TRBV7-9 to TRBJ2-3; 7 bases map to TRBD1. Germline CDR1 and CDR2: SEHNR and FQNEAQ (reference sequence). V trimming: 1 base; J trimming: 2 bases; junction bases outside the gene matches: 6. The CDR3 runs to 16 residues. The CDR3 region has the DNA TGTGCCAGCAGCTTAGAGGGGACAGCGGACACAGATACGCAGTATTTT. The encoded protein is CASSLEGTADTDTQYF.

The chain uses TRBV7-2 and TRBJ2-7; possibly TRBD2 for D (5 bases). Germline V gene sequence: CDR1 SGHTA, CDR2 FQGNSA. Trimming stripped 1 base from V and 2 bases from J, with 12 bases between. The CDR3 totals 15 residues. The CDR3 DNA follows: TGTGCCAGCAGCTTAGGTGGGAGAAGCACCTACGAGCAGTACTTC. This sequence encodes CASSLGGRSTYEQYF.

This rearrangement joins TRBV5-4 to TRBJ2-2; the D is unclear. The V end was cut by 1 base, the J end by 1 base, with 5 bases between. The CDR3 runs to 14 residues. CDR1 and CDR2 (germline): SGHNT, YYREEE (reference sequence). The CDR3 sequence: CASSLKGNTGELFF. DNA for the CDR3: TGTGCCAGCAGCTTGAAGGGGAACACCGGGGAGCTGTTTTTT.

The chain joins TRBV18 to TRBJ1-1; no definite D call. The V gene's germline CDR1 is KGHSH and CDR2 LQKENI. The CDR3 contains 15 residues. Trimming left V 3 bases short and J 5 bases short, with 16 bases between. The CDR3 protein is CASSPGVTARTEAFF. As DNA, the CDR3 is TGTGCCAGCTCACCCGGGGTGACCGCTAGAACTGAAGCTTTCTTT.

The genes are TRBV20-1 and TRBJ1-2; no reliable D call. This CDR3 spans 10 amino acids. Germline V CDR1 and CDR2: DFQATT, SNEGSKA (reference sequence). V lost 7 bases to trimming and J lost 0 bases, with 3 bases between them. The CDR3 nucleotides read TGCAGTGGGGCTAACTATGGCTACACCTTC. Amino acids: CSGANYGYTF.

The chain uses TRBV27 and TRBJ1-1; TRBD1 matches 8 bases. Germline loops: CDR1 MNHEY, CDR2 SMNVEV (reference sequence). The V segment lost 6 bases and the J segment 6 bases; nucleotides outside the gene matches: 12. The CDR3 has 15 residues. CDR3 residues: CASSPDRGDWAEAFF. The CDR3 DNA reads TGTGCCAGCAGCCCTGACAGGGGAGATTGGGCTGAAGCTTTCTTT.

In nucleotides, the CDR3 is TGTGCCATCAGTGACCCGAATACAGCCCCTACCGCCCTAAGCTCCTACAATGAGCAGTTCTTC. As protein: CAISDPNTAPTALSSYNEQFF. The rearrangement uses TRBV10-3 and TRBJ2-1, with D unresolved. From germline, CDR1 is ENHRY and CDR2 SYGVKD. There are 21 residues in the CDR3. V dropped 3 bases and J dropped 0 bases, with 27 bases sitting between them.

The chain couples TRBV19 to TRBJ1-1; tentative D call: TRBD1 (5 bases). The germline V and J ends were trimmed by 7 bases and 5 bases, with 14 bases remaining between them. Looked up from germline, CDR1 is LNHDA and CDR2 is SQIVND (reference sequence). The CDR3 has 13 amino acids. The CDR3 nucleotides read TGTGCCAGTACCACCCCTGGGGGAACTGAAGCTTTCTTT. Translation: CASTTPGGTEAFF.

This chain connects TRBV3-1 (or the pseudogene TRBV3-2) to TRBJ1-6; D is unresolved. V gave up 4 bases and J gave up 9 bases, with 13 bases separating them. Germline CDR1 and CDR2: LGHDT and YNNKEL (reference sequence). The CDR3 length is 14 residues. CDR3 amino acids: CASSPDGGSSPLHF. Written as DNA, the CDR3 is TGTGCCAGCAGCCCGGACGGAGGTAGTTCACCCCTCCACTTT.

This rearrangement joins TRBV18 to TRBJ1-2; TRBD1 matches 7 bases. The CDR3 extends over 17 amino acids. With V trimmed by 2 bases and J by 6 bases, 15 bases remained unmatched. The germline CDR1 and CDR2 sequences are KGHSH and LQKENI. In nucleotides, the CDR3 is TGTGCCAGCTCACCATCCCCGGGACAGATGTCTGGCGATGGCTACACCTTC. Its protein product is CASSPSPGQMSGDGYTF.

This chain links TRBV28 with TRBJ1-6, with TRBD1 as a possible D gene (6 bases). Germline CDR1 reads MDHEN; CDR2 reads SYDVKM. Trimming left V 7 bases short and J 8 bases short, with 15 bases between. The CDR3 is 14 amino acids. This CDR3 is CASTTTGRDSPLHF. CDR3 DNA sequence: TGTGCCAGCACCACAACAGGGAGAGATTCACCCCTCCACTTT.

This chain uses TRBV19 with TRBJ1-1; a weak D match, TRBD1 (5 bases). This CDR3 has 14 amino acids. CDR1 is LNHDA, CDR2 SQIVND, per germline (reference sequence). V lost 1 base to trimming and J lost 5 bases, with 11 bases between them. DNA of the CDR3: TGTGCCAGTAGTATAGGGGACCTGGGAACTGAAGCTTTCTTT. Translation: CASSIGDLGTEAFF.